This TCR beta chain was retrieved from a study of blood T cell repertoires in COVID-19. Study-wide context: Researchers got acute and convalescent COVID-19 samples from the United States, Italy and Spain. T cells, B-cell-depleted T cells, or PBMCs supplied cDNA or gDNA.

In the source study's methods: Using reference gene primer amplification, nucleated cell counts were estimated. TCRdb's table, derived via immunoSEQ multiplex PCR, lists solely in-frame clones and lacks some. V, J and clone size were drawn from that table, and D and trimming were deduced from the DNA. The data contain about 240,000 clones, less than 90% of them singletons. The source of this sequence is a man aged 55-75 years with acute or convalescent COVID-19. Sequences were obtained from peripheral blood.

CDR3 nucleotides: TGCGCCAGCAGCTTTGGCGCCTCCTCCGGGACTAGCCCCCAAAGCTCCTACAATGAGCAGTTCTTC. This codes for CASSFGASSGTSPQSSYNEQFF. The chain employs TRBV5-1 and TRBJ2-1; 9 bases are a match to TRBD2. CDR3 length: 22 amino acids. CDR1 SGHRS and CDR2 YFSETQ come from the germline V gene. Trimming cost V 2 bases and J 0 bases; bases outside gene matches: 21.